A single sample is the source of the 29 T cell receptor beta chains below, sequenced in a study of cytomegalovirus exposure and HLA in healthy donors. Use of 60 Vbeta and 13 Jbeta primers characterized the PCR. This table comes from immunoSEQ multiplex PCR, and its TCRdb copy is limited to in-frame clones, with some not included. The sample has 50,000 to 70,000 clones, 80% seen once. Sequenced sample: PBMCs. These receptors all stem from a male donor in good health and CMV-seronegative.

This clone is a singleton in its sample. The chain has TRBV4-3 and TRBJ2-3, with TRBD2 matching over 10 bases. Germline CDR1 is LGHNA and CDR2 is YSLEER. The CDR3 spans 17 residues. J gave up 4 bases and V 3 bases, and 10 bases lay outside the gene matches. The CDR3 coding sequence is TGCGCCAGCAGCCAGCTCAGAGCGGGGGGGGCCCCAGATACGCAGTATTTT. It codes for CASSQLRAGGAPDTQYF.

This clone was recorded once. CDR3 sequence reads: CASSVTPGQGHSYEQYF. The CDR3 DNA sequence: TGTGCCAGCAGCGTAACCCCAGGACAGGGACACTCCTACGAGCAGTACTTC. The chain recombines TRBV9 with TRBJ2-7, with 8 bases matching TRBD1. Losses at the gene ends were 1 base for V and 0 bases for J; bases not matched to a gene: 9. CDR3 length: 17 amino acids. The germline gives CDR1 SGDLS, CDR2 YYNGEE.

As DNA, the CDR3 is TGTGCCAGCTCAGAACAGGGGTTTGGAAACACCATATATTTT. This encodes CASSEQGFGNTIYF. The chain joins TRBV18 to TRBJ1-3; 7 bases match TRBD1. With 5 bases clipped from V and 3 bases from J, the junction kept 4 bases outside the gene matches. The CDR3 has 14 amino acids. Per germline, CDR1 KGHSH and CDR2 LQKENI.

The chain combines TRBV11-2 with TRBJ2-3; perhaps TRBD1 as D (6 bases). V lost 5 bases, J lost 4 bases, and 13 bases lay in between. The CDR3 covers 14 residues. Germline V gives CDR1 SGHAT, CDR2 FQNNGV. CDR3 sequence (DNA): TGTGCCAGCAGCCAAGCAGGGGCGGCAGATACGCAGTATTTT. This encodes CASSQAGAADTQYF.

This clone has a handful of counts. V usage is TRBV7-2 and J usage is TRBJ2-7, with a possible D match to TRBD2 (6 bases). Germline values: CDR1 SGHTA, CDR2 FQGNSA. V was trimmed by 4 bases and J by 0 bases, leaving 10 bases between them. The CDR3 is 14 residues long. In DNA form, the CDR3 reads TGTGCCAGCAGCTCGGGGACTCTCTCCTACGAGCAGTACTTC. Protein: CASSSGTLSYEQYF.

CDR3 bases: TGTGCCAGCAGCTACAACCCCAGACAGGGGGACTCTGGGGCCAACGTCCTGACTTTC. Amino acid sequence: CASSYNPRQGDSGANVLTF. V is TRBV5-5 and J is TRBJ2-6; 9 bases map to TRBD1. CDR1 is SGHKS, CDR2 YYEKEE, per germline (reference sequence). V lost 3 bases, J lost 0 bases, and 10 bases stayed unmatched. CDR3 size: 19 residues.

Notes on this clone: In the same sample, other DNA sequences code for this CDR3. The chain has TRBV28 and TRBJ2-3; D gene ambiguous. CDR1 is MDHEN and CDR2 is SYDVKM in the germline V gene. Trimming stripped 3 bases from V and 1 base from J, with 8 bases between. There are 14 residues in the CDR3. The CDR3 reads CASSFVAGTDTQYF. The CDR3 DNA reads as TGTGCCAGCAGTTTCGTGGCGGGCACAGATACGCAGTATTTT.

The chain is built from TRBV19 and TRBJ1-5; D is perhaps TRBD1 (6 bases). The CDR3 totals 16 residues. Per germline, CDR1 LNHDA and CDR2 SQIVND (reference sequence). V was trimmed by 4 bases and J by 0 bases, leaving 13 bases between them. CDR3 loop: CASSRRTAYSNQPQHF. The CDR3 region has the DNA TGTGCCAGTAGTAGAAGGACAGCGTATAGCAATCAGCCCCAGCATTTT.

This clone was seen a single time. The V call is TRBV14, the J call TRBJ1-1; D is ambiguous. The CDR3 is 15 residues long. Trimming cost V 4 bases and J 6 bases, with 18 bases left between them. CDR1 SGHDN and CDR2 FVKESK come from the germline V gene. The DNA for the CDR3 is TGTGCCAGCAGCCTGACTTCGGGGAATATCGCTGAAGCTTTCTTT. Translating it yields CASSLTSGNIAEAFF.

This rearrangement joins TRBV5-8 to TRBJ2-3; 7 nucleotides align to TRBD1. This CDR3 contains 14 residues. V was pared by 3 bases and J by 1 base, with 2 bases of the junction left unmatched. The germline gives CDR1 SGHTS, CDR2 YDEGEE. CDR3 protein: CASSSGQRTDTQYF. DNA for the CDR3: TGTGCCAGCAGCTCGGGACAGCGCACAGATACGCAGTATTTT. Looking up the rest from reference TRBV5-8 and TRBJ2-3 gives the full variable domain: EAGVTQSPTHLIKTRGQQATLRCSPISGHTSVYWYQQALGLGLQFLLWYDEGEERNRGNFPPRFSGRQFPNYSSELNVNALELEDSALYLCASSSGQRTDTQYFGPGTRLTVL.

The CDR3: CASSEALGSGQYF. CDR3 DNA: TGTGCCAGCAGTGAGGCACTAGGATCCGGGCAGTACTTC. V usage is TRBV2 and J usage is TRBJ2-7, with a possible D match to TRBD2 (5 bases). The CDR3 is made up of 13 amino acids. Trimming removed 3 bases at V and 9 bases at J, with 15 bases between. Germline assignment: CDR1 SNHLY and CDR2 FYNNEI.

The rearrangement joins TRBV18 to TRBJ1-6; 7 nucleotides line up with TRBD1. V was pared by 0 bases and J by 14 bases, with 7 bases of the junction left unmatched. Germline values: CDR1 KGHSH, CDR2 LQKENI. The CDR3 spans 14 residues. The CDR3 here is CASSPPTGRQALHF. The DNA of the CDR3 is TGTGCCAGCTCACCACCGACAGGGAGACAGGCCCTCCACTTT. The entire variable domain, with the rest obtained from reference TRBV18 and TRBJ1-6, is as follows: NAGVMQNPRHLVRRRGQEARLRCSPMKGHSHVYWYRQLPEEGLKFMVYLQKENIIDESGMPKERFSAEFPKEGPSILRIQQVVRGDSAAYFCASSPPTGRQALHFGNGTRLTVT.

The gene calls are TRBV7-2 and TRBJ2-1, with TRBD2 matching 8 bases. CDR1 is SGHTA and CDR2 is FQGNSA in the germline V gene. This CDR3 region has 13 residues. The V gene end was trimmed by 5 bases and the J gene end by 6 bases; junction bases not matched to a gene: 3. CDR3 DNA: TGTGCCAGCAGCCTCGGGGGGGCCAATGAGCAGTTCTTC. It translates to CASSLGGANEQFF.

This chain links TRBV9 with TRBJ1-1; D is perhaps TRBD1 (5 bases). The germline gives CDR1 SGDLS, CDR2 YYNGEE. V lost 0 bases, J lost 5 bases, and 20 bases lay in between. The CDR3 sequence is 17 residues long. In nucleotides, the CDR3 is TGTGCCAGCAGCGTAGCCCCTCTCCCTAGACAGACAACTGAAGCTTTCTTT. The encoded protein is CASSVAPLPRQTTEAFF.

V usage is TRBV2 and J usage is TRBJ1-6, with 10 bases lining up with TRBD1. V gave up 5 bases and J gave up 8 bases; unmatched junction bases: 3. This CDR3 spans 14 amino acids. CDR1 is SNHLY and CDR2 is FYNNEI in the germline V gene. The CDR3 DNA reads TGTGCCAGCAGTAGGGACAGGGGATATTCACCCCTCCACTTT. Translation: CASSRDRGYSPLHF.

This CDR3 reads CASSYSKRGAYNEQFF. CDR3 DNA sequence: TGTGCCAGCAGTTACTCCAAGCGGGGGGCCTACAATGAGCAGTTCTTC. This chain uses TRBV6-5 with TRBJ2-1; 9 bases align to TRBD2. J was trimmed by 2 bases and V by 0 bases; bases with no gene match: 2. Germline-derived CDR1 and CDR2 are MNHEY and SVGAGI. This CDR3 is built from 16 residues.

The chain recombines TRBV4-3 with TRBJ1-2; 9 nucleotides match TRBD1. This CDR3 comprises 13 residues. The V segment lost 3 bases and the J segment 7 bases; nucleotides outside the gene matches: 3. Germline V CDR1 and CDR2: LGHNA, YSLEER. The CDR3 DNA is TGCGCCAGCAGCCAGGACAGGGGAGGTGGCTACACCTTC. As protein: CASSQDRGGGYTF.

The CDR3 DNA reads TGCACCAGCAGCCAAGATAGCGACCTTAACTATGGCTACACCTTC. As protein: CTSSQDSDLNYGYTF. The chain carries TRBV1 and TRBJ1-2. TRBV1 corresponds to a pseudogene. The CDR3 has 15 amino acids.

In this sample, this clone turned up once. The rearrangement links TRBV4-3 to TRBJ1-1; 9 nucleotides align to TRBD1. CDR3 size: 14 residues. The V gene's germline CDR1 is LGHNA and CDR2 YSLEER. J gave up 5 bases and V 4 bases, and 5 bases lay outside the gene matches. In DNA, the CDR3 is TGCGCCAGCAGCCCGGGACAGGGAGGGACTGAAGCTTTCTTT. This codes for CASSPGQGGTEAFF.

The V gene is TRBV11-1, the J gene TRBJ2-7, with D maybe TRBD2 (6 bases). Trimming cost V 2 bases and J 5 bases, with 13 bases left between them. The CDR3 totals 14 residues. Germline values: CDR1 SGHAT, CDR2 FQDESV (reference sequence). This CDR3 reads CASSLLAGLHEQYF. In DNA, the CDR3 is TGTGCCAGCAGCTTACTGGCGGGGCTGCACGAGCAGTACTTC.

CDR3 nucleotide sequence: TGTGCCTGGTATAGCGAGAACACCGGGGAGCTGTTTTTT. Amino acids: CAWYSENTGELFF. The chain is built from TRBV30 and TRBJ2-2; D possibly corresponds to TRBD2 (5 bases). V lost 5 bases to trimming and J lost 1 base, with 8 bases between them. Germline loops: CDR1 GTSNPN, CDR2 SVGIG (reference sequence). The CDR3 length is 13 residues.

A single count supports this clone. The CDR3 DNA follows: TGCGCCAGCAGCTTTCGACAGGGGGCAGACGAGCAGTACTTC. This codes for CASSFRQGADEQYF. The chain combines TRBV5-1 with TRBJ2-7, with 10 bases matching TRBD1. The trim removed 2 bases at V and 5 bases at J, leaving 4 bases unmatched. Germline loops: CDR1 SGHRS, CDR2 YFSETQ. CDR3 length: 14 residues.

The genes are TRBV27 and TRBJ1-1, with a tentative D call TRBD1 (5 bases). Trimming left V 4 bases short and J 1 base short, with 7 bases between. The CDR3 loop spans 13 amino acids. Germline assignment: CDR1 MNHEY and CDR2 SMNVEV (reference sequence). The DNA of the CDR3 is TGTGCCAGCAGTTACAGGCCGAACACTGAAGCTTTCTTT. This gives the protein CASSYRPNTEAFF.

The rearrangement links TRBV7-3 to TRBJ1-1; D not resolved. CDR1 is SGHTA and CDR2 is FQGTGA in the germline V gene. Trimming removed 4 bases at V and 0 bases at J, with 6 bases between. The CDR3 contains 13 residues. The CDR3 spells CASSSTVNTEAFF. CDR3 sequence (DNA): TGTGCCAGCAGCTCTACAGTGAACACTGAAGCTTTCTTT.

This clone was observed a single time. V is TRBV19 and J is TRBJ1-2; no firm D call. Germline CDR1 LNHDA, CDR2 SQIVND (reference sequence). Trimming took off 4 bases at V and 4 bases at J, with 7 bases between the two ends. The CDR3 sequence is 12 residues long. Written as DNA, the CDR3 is TGTGCCAGTAGTAGGGAGGGCTATGGCTACACCTTC. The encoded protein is CASSREGYGYTF.

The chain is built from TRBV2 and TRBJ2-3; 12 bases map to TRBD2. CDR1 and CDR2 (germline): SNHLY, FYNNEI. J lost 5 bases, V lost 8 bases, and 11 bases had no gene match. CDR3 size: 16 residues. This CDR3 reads CASRLLAGGPGDTQYF. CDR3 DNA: TGTGCCAGCCGTCTGCTAGCGGGGGGGCCGGGAGATACGCAGTATTTT. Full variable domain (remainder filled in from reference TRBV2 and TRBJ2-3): EPEVTQTPSHQVTQMGQEVILRCVPISNHLYFYWYRQILGQKVEFLVSFYNNEISEKSEIFDDQFSVERPDGSNFTLKIRSTKLEDSAMYFCASRLLAGGPGDTQYFGPGTRLTVL.

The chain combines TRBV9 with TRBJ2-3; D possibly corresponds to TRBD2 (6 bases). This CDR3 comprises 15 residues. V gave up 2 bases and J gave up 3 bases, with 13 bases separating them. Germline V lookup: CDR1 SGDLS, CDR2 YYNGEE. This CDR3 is CASSVGGGPTDTQYF. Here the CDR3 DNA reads TGTGCCAGCAGCGTCGGTGGAGGGCCGACAGATACGCAGTATTTT. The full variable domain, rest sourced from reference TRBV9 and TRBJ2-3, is DSGVTQTPKHLITATGQRVTLRCSPRSGDLSVYWYQQSLDQGLQFLIQYYNGEERAKGNILERFSAQQFPDLHSELNLSSLELGDSALYFCASSVGGGPTDTQYFGPGTRLTVL.

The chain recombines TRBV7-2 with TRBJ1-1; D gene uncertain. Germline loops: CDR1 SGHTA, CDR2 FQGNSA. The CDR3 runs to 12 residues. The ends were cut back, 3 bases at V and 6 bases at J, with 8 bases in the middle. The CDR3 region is CASSFNFAEAFF. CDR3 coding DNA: TGTGCCAGCAGCTTTAATTTCGCTGAAGCTTTCTTT. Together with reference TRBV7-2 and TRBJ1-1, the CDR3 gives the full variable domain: GAGVSQSPSNKVTEKGKDVELRCDPISGHTALYWYRQSLGQGLEFLIYFQGNSAPDKSGLPSDRFSAERTGGSVSTLTIQRTQQEDSAVYLCASSFNFAEAFFGQGTRLTVV.

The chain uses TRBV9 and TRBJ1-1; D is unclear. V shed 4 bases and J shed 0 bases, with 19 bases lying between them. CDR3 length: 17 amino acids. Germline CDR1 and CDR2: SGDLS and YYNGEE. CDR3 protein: CASSLEGQDYLNTEAFF. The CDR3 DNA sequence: TGTGCCAGCAGCCTAGAGGGTCAGGACTACTTGAACACTGAAGCTTTCTTT.